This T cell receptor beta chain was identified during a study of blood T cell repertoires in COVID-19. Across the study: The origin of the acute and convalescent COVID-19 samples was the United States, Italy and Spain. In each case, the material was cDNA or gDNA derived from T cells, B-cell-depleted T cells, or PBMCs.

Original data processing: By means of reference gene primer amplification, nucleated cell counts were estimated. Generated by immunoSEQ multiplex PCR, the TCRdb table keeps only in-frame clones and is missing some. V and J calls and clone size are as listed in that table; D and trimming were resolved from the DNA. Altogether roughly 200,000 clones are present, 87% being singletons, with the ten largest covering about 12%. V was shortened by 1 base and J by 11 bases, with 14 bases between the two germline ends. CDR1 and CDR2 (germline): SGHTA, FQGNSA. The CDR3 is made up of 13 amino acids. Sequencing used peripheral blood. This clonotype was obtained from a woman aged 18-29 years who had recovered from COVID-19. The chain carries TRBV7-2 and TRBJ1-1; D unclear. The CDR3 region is CASSLVVQAAAFF. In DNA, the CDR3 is TGTGCCAGCAGCTTAGTAGTCCAAGCGGCTGCTTTCTTT.